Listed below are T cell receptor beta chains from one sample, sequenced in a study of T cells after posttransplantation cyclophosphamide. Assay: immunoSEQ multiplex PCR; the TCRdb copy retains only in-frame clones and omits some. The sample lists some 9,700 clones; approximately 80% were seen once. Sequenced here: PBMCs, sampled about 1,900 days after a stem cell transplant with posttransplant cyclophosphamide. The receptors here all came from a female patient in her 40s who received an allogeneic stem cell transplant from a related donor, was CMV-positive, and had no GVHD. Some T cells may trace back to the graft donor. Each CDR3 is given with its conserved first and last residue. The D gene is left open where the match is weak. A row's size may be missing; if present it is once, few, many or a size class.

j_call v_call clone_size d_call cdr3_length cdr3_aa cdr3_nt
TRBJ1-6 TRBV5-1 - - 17 CASSLGSTEQYNSPLHF TGCGCCAGCAGCTTGGGCTCGACAGAACAATATAATTCACCCCTCCACTTT
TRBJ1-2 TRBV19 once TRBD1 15 CASSRNRGSDYGYTF TGTGCCAGTAGTAGGAACAGGGGCTCGGACTATGGCTACACCTTC
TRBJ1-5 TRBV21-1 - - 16 CASSLAPRSANQPQHF TGTGCCAGCAGCCTAGCCCCGAGGTCGGCCAATCAGCCCCAGCATTTT
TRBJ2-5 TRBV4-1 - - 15 CASSQHGTNQETQYF TGCGCCAGCAGCCAACACGGGACAAACCAAGAGACCCAGTACTTC
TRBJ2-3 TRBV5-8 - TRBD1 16 CASSSGTGRDTDMQYF TGTGCCAGCAGCAGTGGGACAGGGAGGGACACAGATATGCAGTATTTT
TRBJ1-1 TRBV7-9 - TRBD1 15 CASSLAGQGDTEAFF TGTGCCAGCAGCTTAGCCGGGCAGGGGGACACTGAAGCTTTCTTT
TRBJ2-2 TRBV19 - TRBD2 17 CASSSLTSGGATGELFF TGTGCCAGTAGTAGCCTTACTAGCGGGGGGGCCACCGGGGAGCTGTTTTTT
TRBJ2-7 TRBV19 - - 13 CASSTDSSYEQYF TGTGCCAGTAGTACTGACAGCTCCTACGAGCAGTACTTC
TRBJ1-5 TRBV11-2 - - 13 CASSLYRSQPQHF TGTGCCAGCAGCCTCTACAGGAGCCAGCCCCAGCATTTT
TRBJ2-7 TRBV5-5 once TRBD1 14 CASSLGQGSREQYF TGTGCCAGCAGCTTGGGACAGGGTAGTCGCGAGCAGTACTTC
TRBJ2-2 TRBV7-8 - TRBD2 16 CASSARLAGGTGELFF TGTGCCAGCAGCGCCCGACTAGCGGGGGGCACCGGGGAGCTGTTTTTT
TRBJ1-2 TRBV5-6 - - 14 CASSLGTRDYGYTF TGTGCCAGCAGCTTAGGGACACGGGACTATGGCTACACCTTC
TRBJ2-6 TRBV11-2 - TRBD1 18 CASSLGTGGGSGANVLTF TGTGCCAGCAGCTTGGGGACAGGGGGGGGGTCTGGGGCCAACGTCCTGACTTTC
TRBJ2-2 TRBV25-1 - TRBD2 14 CASSDSLAGRGLFF TGTGCCAGCAGTGATTCGCTAGCGGGAAGGGGGCTGTTTTTT
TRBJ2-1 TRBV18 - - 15 CASSPWKSQGLEQFF TGTGCCAGCTCGCCCTGGAAATCGCAGGGGCTTGAGCAGTTCTTC
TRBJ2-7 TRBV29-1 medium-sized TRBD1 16 CSVEGTGTGRFNEQYF TGCAGCGTTGAAGGTACAGGGACAGGGAGGTTCAACGAGCAGTACTTC
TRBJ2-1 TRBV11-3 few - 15 CASSPGTLPEDEQFF TGTGCCAGCAGCCCCGGGACACTACCCGAGGATGAGCAGTTCTTC
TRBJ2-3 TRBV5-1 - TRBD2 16 CASSRRGARGPDTQYF TGCGCCAGCAGCCGGCGGGGGGCGCGGGGACCAGATACGCAGTATTTT
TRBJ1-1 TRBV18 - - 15 CASSPFPGMNTEAFF TGTGCCAGCTCACCATTCCCAGGAATGAACACTGAAGCTTTCTTT
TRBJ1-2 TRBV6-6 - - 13 CASSSQGGYGYTF TGTGCCAGCAGTTCACAGGGTGGCTATGGCTACACCTTC
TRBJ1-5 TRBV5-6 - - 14 CASSIGIGDEPQHF TGTGCCAGCAGCATCGGGATAGGTGATGAGCCCCAGCATTTT
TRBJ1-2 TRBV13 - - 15 CASSLGSGVNGGYTF TGTGCCAGCAGCTTAGGATCGGGGGTTAATGGCGGCTACACCTTC
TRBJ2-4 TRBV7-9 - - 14 CASSLGQGRNIQYF TGTGCCAGCAGCTTAGGCCAGGGTAGGAACATTCAGTACTTC
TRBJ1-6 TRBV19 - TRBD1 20 CASSLLSGQGYDAANSPLHF TGTGCCAGTAGTTTACTTTCGGGACAGGGGTATGACGCGGCCAATTCACCCCTCCACTTT
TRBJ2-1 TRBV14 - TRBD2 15 CASSQVGGGGNEQFF TGTGCCAGCAGCCAAGTCGGGGGGGGAGGCAATGAGCAGTTCTTC
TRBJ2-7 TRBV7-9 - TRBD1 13 CASSGQGVVEQYF TGTGCCAGCAGCGGGCAGGGGGTCGTCGAGCAGTACTTC
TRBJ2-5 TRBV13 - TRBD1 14 CASSLGQGLGTQYF TGTGCCAGCAGCTTGGGACAGGGACTCGGGACCCAGTACTTC
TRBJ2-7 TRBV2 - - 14 CASSEAGVRHEQYF TGTGCCAGCAGTGAAGCCGGGGTCCGTCACGAGCAGTACTTC
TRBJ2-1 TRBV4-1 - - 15 CASSPRLAGSDEQFF TGCGCCAGCAGCCCTCGCCTAGCCGGTAGTGATGAGCAGTTCTTC
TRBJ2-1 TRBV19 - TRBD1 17 CASSIAGQGAADNEQFF TGTGCCAGTAGTATTGCGGGACAGGGGGCGGCTGACAATGAGCAGTTCTTC
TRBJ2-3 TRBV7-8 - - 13 CASSLLRTDTQYF TGTGCCAGCAGCTTACTGAGGACAGATACGCAGTATTTT
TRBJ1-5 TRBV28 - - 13 CASSLARDQPQHF TGTGCCAGCAGTTTAGCCCGGGATCAGCCCCAGCATTTT
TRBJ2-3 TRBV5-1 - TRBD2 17 CASSLGLAGRRTDTQYF TGCGCCAGCAGCTTGGGACTAGCGGGGAGACGCACAGATACGCAGTATTTT
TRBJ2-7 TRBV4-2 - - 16 CASSQHGTGPAYEQYF TGTGCCAGCAGCCAACATGGAACAGGGCCCGCCTACGAGCAGTACTTC
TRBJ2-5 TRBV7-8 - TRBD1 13 CASSLGQGETQYF TGTGCCAGCAGCTTAGGACAGGGCGAGACCCAGTACTTC
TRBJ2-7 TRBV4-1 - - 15 CASSQEYFLGYEQYF TGCGCCAGCAGCCAGGAGTACTTTTTAGGCTACGAGCAGTACTTC
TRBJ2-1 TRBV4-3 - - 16 CASSQDQGTRGGEQFF TGCGCCAGCAGCCAAGATCAGGGGACGAGGGGTGGTGAGCAGTTCTTC
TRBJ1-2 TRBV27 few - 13 CASSFVQGGGYTF TGTGCCAGCAGTTTCGTACAGGGCGGTGGCTACACCTTC
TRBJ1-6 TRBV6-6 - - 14 CASRPQADNSPLHF TGTGCCAGCAGGCCACAGGCAGATAATTCACCCCTCCACTTT
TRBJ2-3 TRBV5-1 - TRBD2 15 CASSKGLVSTDTQYF TGCGCCAGCAGCAAGGGACTAGTTAGCACAGATACGCAGTATTTT
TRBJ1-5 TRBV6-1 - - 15 CATREGPYSNQPQHF TGTGCCACCAGGGAGGGCCCGTATAGCAATCAGCCCCAGCATTTT
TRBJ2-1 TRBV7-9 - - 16 CASSSLGSSGYNEQFF TGTGCCAGCAGCTCCCTCGGTTCGTCGGGGTACAATGAGCAGTTCTTC
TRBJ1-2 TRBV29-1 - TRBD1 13 CSVETGQGGGYTF TGCAGCGTTGAGACTGGACAGGGAGGAGGCTACACCTTC
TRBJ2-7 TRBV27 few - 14 CASRGGGGLYEQYF TGTGCCAGCAGAGGCGGGGGCGGTCTCTACGAGCAGTACTTC
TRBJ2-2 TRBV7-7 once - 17 CASSPLVGVGYTGELFF TGTGCCAGCAGCCCCTTGGTAGGGGTCGGCTACACCGGGGAGCTGTTTTTT
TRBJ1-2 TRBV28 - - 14 CASRTTGGAYGYTF TGTGCCAGCAGGACCACTGGGGGGGCCTATGGCTACACCTTC
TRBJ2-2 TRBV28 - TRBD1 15 CASSFRTGGTGELFF TGTGCCAGCAGTTTCAGGACAGGGGGCACCGGGGAGCTGTTTTTT
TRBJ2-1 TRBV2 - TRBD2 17 CANRGGSGGNSYNEQFF TGTGCCAACCGGGGGGGTAGCGGGGGGAACTCCTACAATGAGCAGTTCTTC
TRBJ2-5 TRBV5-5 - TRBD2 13 CASSLGGEETQYF TGTGCCAGCAGCCTGGGGGGGGAAGAGACCCAGTACTTC
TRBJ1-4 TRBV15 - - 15 CATSRDISPDKKLFF TGTGCCACCAGCAGAGACATTTCGCCAGACAAAAAACTGTTTTTT
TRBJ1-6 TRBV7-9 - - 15 CASTLGGTYNSPLHF TGTGCCAGCACCCTCGGGGGAACCTATAATTCACCCCTCCACTTT
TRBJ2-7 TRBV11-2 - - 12 CASSSAAEEQYF TGTGCCAGCAGCTCGGCGGCAGAAGAGCAGTACTTC
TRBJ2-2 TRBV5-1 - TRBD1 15 CASSYPGQGAGELFF TGCGCCAGCAGCTATCCGGGACAGGGGGCCGGGGAGCTGTTTTTT
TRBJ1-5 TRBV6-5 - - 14 CASSQTGYNQPQHF TGTGCCAGCAGTCAGACAGGTTACAATCAGCCCCAGCATTTT
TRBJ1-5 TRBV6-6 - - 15 CASSYGQYGGQPQHF TGTGCCAGCAGTTACGGACAATATGGTGGACAGCCCCAGCATTTT
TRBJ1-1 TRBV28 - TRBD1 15 CASSRTGDLNTEAFF TGTGCCAGCAGTAGGACAGGGGACTTGAACACTGAAGCTTTCTTT
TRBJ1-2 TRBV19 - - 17 CASSDTTTRSTYGGYTF TGTGCCAGTAGTGATACGACGACACGATCTACCTATGGCGGCTACACCTTC
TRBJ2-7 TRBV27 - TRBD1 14 CASRVGDSYYEQYF TGTGCCAGCAGGGTAGGGGACAGTTACTACGAGCAGTACTTC
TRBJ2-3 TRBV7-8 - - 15 CASSLERLNTDTQYF TGTGCCAGCAGCTTAGAACGTCTAAACACAGATACGCAGTATTTT
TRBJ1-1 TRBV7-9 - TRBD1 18 CASSARDRILGLNTEAFF TGTGCCAGCAGCGCCCGGGACAGAATCTTAGGCCTAAACACTGAAGCTTTCTTT